The source of this TCR beta chain is a study of blood T cell repertoires in COVID-19. Study-wide background: The cDNA or gDNA used as material had been derived from T cells, B-cell-depleted T cells, or PBMCs.

Authors' methods: By means of reference gene primer amplification, nucleated cell counts were estimated. The method was immunoSEQ multiplex PCR; TCRdb's version includes in-frame clones alone and lacks a portion of them. That table gives V, J and clone size, and the DNA gave D and trimming. The sample holds 140,000 to 150,000 clones, about nine tenths seen once. Within 2 weeks of study entry, exposed participants had contacted a PCR-confirmed or clinician-diagnosed COVID-19 case. This CDR3 has 14 residues. Unmatched junction bases numbered 6, after V lost 7 bases and J lost 8 bases. Germline CDR1 is WSHSY and CDR2 is SAAADI.

This receptor was identified in a woman aged 40-49 years who had been exposed to COVID-19. The sequenced sample was PBMCs or T cells enriched from blood (not recorded which). The chain uses TRBV10-2 and TRBJ2-1; 12 bases are a match to TRBD2. The CDR3 here is CASTGTSGFYEQFF. CDR3 bases: TGCGCCAGCACAGGGACTAGCGGGTTCTATGAGCAGTTCTTC.